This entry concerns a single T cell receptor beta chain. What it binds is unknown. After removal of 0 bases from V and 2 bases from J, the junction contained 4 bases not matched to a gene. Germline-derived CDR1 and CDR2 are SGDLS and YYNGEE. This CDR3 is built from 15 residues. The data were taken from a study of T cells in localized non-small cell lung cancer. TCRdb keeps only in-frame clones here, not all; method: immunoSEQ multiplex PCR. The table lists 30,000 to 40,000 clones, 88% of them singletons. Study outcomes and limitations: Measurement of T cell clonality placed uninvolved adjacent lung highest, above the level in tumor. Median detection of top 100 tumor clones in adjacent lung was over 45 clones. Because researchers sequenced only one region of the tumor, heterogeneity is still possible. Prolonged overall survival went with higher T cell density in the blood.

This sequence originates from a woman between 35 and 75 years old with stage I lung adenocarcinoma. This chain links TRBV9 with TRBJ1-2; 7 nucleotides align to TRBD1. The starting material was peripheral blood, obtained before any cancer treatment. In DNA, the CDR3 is TGTGCCAGCAGCGTAGAGGCAGGGGGGAACTATGGCTACACCTTC. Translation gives CASSVEAGGNYGYTF.